This TCR beta chain is drawn from a study of PD-L1 blockade in urothelial cancer. Study details: Males with urothelial cancer arising in the bladder constituted about 85% of the roughly 30 patients. Analyses used blood from 3 weeks (second dose) and 6 weeks after treatment start. Blood yielded a median of around 140,000 T cells per sample. Study-wide points: Survival was better when pretreatment blood TCR clonality fell below the median.

The method was immunoSEQ multiplex PCR; TCRdb's version includes in-frame clones alone and lacks a portion of them. Of about 88,000 clones in the sample, 90% were seen once. With respect to this clone: What it binds is unknown.

Germline V lookup: CDR1 SGHDT, CDR2 YYEEEE. V dropped 0 bases and J dropped 4; count of bases not matched to a gene: 12. The CDR3 is made up of 17 amino acids. The sample was PBMCs, taken around atezolizumab (anti-PD-L1) treatment. The sequence came from a man in his sixties with urothelial cancer. V is TRBV5-6 and J is TRBJ1-1; 7 nucleotides agree with TRBD1. The CDR3 coding sequence is TGTGCCAGCAGCTTGGTAGGCGCGGCAGGGGGGAGCACTGAAGCTTTCTTT. Translating gives CASSLVGAAGGSTEAFF.